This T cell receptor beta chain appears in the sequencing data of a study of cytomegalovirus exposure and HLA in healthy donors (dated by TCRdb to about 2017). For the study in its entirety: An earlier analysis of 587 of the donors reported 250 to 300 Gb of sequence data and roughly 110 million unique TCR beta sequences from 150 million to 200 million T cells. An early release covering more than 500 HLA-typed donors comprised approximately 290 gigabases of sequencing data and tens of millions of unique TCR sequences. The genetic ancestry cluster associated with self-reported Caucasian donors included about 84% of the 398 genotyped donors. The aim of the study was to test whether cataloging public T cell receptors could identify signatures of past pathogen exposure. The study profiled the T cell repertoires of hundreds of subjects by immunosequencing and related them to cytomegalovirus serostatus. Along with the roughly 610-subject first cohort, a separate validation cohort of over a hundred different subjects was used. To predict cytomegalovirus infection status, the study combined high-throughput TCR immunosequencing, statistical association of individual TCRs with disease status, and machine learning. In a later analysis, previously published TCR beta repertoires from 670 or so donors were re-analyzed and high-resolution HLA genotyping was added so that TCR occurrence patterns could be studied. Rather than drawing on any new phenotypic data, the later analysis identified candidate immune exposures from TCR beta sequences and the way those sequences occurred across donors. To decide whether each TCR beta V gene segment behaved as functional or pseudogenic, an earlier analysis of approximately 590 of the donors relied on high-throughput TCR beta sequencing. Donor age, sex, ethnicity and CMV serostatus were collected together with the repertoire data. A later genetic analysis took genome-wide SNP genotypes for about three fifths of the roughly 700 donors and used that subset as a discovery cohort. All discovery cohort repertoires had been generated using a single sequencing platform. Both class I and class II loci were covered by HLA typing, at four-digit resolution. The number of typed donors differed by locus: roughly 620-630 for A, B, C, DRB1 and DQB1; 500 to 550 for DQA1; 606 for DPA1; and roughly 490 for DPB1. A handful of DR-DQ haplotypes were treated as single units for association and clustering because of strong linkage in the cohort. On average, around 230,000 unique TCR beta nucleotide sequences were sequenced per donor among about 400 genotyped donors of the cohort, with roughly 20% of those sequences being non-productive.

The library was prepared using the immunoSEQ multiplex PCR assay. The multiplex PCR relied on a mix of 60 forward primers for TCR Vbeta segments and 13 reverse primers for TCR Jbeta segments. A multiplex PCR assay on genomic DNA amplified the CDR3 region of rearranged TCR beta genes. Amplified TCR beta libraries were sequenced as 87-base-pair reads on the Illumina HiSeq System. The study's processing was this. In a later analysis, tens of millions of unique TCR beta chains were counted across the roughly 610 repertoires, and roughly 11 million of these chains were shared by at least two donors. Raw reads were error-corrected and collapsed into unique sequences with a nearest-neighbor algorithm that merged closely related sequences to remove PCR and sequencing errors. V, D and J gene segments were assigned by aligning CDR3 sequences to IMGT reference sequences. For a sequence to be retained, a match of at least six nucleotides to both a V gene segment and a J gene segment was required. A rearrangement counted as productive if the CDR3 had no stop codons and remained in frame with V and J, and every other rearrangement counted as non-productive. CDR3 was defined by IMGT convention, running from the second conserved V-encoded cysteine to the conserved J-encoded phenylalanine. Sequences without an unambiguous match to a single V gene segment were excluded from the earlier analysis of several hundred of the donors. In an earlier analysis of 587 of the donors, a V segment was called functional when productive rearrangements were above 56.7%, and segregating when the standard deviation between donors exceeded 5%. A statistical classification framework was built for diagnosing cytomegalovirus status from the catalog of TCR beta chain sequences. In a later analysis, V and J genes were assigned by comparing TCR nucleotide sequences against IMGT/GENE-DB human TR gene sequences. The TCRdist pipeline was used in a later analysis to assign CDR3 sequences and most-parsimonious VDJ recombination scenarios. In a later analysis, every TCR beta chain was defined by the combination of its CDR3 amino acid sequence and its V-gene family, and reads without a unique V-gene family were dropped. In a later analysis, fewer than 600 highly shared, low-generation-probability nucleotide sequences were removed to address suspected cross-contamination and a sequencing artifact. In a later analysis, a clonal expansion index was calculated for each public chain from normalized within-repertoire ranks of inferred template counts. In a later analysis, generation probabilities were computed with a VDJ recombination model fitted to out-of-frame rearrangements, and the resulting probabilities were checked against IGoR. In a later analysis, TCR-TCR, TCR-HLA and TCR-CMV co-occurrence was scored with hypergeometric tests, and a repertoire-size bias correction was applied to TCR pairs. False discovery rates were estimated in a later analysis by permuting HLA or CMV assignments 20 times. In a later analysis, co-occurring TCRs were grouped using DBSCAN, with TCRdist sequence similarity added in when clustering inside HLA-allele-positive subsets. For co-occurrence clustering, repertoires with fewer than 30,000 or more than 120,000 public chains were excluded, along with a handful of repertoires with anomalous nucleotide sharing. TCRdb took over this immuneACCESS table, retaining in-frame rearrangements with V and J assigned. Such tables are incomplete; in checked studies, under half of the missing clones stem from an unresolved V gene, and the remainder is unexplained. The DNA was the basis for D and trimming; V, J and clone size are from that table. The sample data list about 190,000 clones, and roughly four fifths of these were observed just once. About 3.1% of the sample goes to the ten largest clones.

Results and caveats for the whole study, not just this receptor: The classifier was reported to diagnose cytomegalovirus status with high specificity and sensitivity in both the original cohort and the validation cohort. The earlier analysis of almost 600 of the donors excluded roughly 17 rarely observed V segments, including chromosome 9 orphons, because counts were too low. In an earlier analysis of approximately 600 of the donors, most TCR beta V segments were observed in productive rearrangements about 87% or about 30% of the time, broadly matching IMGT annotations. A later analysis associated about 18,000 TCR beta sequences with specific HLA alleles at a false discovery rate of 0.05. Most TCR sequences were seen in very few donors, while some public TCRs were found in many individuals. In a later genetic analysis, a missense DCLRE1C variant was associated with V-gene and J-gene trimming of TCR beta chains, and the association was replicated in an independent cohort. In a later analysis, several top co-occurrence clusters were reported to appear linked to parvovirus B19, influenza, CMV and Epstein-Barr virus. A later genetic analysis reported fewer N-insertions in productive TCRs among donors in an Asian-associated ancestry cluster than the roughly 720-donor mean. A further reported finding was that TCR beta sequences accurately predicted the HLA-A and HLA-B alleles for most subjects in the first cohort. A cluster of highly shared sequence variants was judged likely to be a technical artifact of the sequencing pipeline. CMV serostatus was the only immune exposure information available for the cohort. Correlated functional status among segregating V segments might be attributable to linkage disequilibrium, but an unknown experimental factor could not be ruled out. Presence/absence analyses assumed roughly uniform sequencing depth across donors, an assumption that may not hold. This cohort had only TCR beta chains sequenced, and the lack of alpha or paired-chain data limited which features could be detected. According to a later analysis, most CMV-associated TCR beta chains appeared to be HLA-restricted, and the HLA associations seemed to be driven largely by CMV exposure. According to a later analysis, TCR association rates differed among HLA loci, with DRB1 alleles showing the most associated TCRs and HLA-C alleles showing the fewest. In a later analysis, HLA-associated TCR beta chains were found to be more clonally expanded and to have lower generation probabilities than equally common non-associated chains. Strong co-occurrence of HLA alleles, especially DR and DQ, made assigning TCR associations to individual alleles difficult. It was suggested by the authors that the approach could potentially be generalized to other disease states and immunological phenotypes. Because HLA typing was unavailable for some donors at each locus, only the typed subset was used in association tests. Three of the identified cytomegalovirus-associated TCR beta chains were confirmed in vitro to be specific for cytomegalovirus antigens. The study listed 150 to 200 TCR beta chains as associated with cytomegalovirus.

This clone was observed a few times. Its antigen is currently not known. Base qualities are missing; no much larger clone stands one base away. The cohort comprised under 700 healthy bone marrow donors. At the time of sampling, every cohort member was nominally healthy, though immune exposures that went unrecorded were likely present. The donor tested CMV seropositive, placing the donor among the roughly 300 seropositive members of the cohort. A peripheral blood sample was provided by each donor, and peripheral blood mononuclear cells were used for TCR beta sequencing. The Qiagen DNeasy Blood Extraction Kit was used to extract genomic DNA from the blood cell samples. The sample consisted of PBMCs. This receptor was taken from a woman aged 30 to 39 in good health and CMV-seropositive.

In nucleotides, the sequence is TGTGCCAGCAGTGAATCCGCAGGGCGAGGAGTCAATCAGCCCCAGCATTTT. It encodes CASSESAGRGVNQPQHF. This chain joins TRBV6-1 to TRBJ1-5, and the D gene may be TRBD1, 5 bases matching. Looking up the germline V gene yields CDR1 MNHNS and CDR2 SASEGT. The CDR3 covers 17 residues, taking in both the cysteine and the phenylalanine. Left in the record is the CDR3 DNA by itself, 51 bases read in frame from the first base. A distance of 17 bases separates the germline ends of V and J, which lose 2 bases and 3 bases respectively.